This T cell receptor (beta chain) was identified in a study of blood T cell repertoires in COVID-19. Looking at the study overall: COVID-19 samples collected from the United States, Italy and Spain covered acute and convalescent phases. T cells, B-cell-depleted T cells, or PBMCs provided the cDNA or gDNA that served as material.

In the authors' workflow: Amplification of reference gene primers was used by the study to estimate nucleated cell counts. Profiling relied on immunoSEQ multiplex PCR, and the TCRdb table lists in-frame clones only, not all of them. The V and J calls and clone size come from that table; D and trimming were worked out from the DNA. This sample has around 63,000 clones, with around nine tenths found just once. CDR1 and CDR2 (germline): MDHEN, SYDVKM. Between the trimmed V and J ends, which lost 4 bases and 5 bases, there was a span of 14 bases. There are 14 residues in the CDR3. This rearrangement joins TRBV28 to TRBJ2-5, with D possibly TRBD2 on 5 matching bases. The receptor comes from a woman aged 55-75 years with acute or convalescent COVID-19. Sequencing input: peripheral blood. CDR3 loop: CASSSVPPGETQYF. Here the CDR3 DNA reads TGTGCCAGCAGTTCCGTCCCCCCGGGGGAGACCCAGTACTTC. The variable domain in full, with the rest retrieved from reference TRBV28 and TRBJ2-5, is DVKVTQSSRYLVKRTGEKVFLECVQDMDHENMFWYRQDPGLGLRLIYFSYDVKMKEKGDIPEGYSVSREKKERFSLILESASTNQTSMYLCASSSVPPGETQYFGPGTRLLVL.